This T cell receptor beta chain is from a study of cytomegalovirus exposure and HLA in healthy donors. Primers: 60 Vbeta forward and 13 Jbeta reverse. In the original workflow: In a later analysis, the count reached 80 million or so unique TCR beta chains, with around 11 million shared. The assay was immunoSEQ multiplex PCR, and TCRdb's table has in-frame clones only and misses some. The DNA gave D and trimming, while V, J and clone size come from that table. The data contain 150,000 to 160,000 clones, about four fifths of them singletons. Each donor's status was that of a healthy bone marrow donor. Notes on this clone: Its antigen remains unknown.

Study-wide findings and caveats: In a later analysis, productive TCRs from donors in an Asian-associated ancestry cluster reportedly carried fewer N-insertions than the cohort mean. Reports described diagnosis of cytomegalovirus status by the classifier as highly specific and sensitive.

The sequencing input was PBMCs. The receptor was derived from a young man in good health and CMV-seronegative.

This CDR3 is CASSQDLDSYGGYTF. The CDR3 DNA follows: TGCGCCAGCAGCCAGGACCTCGACAGCTATGGGGGCTACACCTTC. V and J are TRBV4-1 and TRBJ1-2, with a possible D match to TRBD1 (5 bases). The germline gives CDR1 MGHRA, CDR2 YSYEKL. V gave up 3 bases and J gave up 8 bases, with 19 bases separating them. This CDR3 region has 15 residues.